This T cell receptor beta chain was sequenced during a study of cytomegalovirus exposure and HLA in healthy donors. V dropped 0 bases and J dropped 4 bases, with 13 bases sitting between them. Germline V gives CDR1 SGHRS, CDR2 YFSETQ. The CDR3 extends over 15 amino acids. Use of 60 Vbeta and 13 Jbeta primers characterized the PCR. Some clones are missing from TCRdb's copy, which holds only in-frame ones; the method was immunoSEQ multiplex PCR. The sample has approximately 170,000 clones, 80% to 90% seen once. Study findings and constraints: Within an earlier analysis, most TCR beta V segments proved productive either about 87% or about 30% of the time.

This clone was picked up a small number of times. Antigen unknown. This rearrangement joins TRBV5-1 to TRBJ1-1; no clear D. The sample consisted of PBMCs. The sequence was collected from a man aged 25 to 40 in good health and CMV-seropositive. The DNA for the CDR3 is TGCGCCAGCAGCTTGGATGTAGGTGGCGGCACTGAAGCTTTCTTT. It specifies CASSLDVGGGTEAFF.